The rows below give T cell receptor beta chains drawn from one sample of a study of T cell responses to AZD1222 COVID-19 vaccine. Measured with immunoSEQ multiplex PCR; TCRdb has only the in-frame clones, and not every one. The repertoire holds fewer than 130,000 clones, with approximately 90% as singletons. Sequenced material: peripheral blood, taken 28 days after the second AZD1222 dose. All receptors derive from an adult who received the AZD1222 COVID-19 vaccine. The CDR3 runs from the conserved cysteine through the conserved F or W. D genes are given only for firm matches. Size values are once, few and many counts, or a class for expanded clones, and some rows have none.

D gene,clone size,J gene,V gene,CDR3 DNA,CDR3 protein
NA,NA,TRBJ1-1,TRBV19,TGTGCCAGTAGAAGGGAGAGGAACACTGAAGCTTTCTTT,CASRRERNTEAFF
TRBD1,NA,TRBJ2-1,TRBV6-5,TGTGCCAGCAGTCGACAGGGGGCCTATGAGCAGTTCTTC,CASSRQGAYEQFF
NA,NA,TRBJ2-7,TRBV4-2,TGTGCCAGCAGCCAGGACCTCTACGAGCAGTACTTC,CASSQDLYEQYF
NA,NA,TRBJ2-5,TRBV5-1,TGCGCCAGCAGCCCGGGACTCCATCCGAAAGAGACCCAGTACTTC,CASSPGLHPKETQYF
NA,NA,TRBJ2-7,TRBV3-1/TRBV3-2,TGTGCCAGCAGCCAGGCAGGGATACAGTACTTC,CASSQAGIQYF
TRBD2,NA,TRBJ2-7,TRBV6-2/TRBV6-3,TGTGCCAGCACCCCGGGGGGGACTAGGAACGAGCAGTACTTC,CASTPGGTRNEQYF
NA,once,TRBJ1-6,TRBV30,TGTGCTTGGAGCGGGCAGGGGCCAAATCATAATTCACCCCTCCACTTT,CAWSGQGPNHNSPLHF
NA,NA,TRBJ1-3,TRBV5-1,TGCGCCAGCAGCTTGTCGACAAGCTCTGGAAACACCATATATTTT,CASSLSTSSGNTIYF
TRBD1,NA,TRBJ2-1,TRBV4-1,TGCGCCAGCAGCCAAGGGACAGGCTATGAGCAGTTCTTC,CASSQGTGYEQFF
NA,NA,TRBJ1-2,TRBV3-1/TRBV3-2,TGTGCCAGCAGCCGATCGGACAGCTATGGCTACACCTTC,CASSRSDSYGYTF
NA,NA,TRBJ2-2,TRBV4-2,TGTGCCAGCAGCCCCTCAGGGGTACTGAACACCGGGGAGCTGTTTTTT,CASSPSGVLNTGELFF
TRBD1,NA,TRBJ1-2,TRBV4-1,TGCGCCAGCAGGGAGCCGGGACAGGGTTTGGTTATGCATGGCTACACCTTC,CASREPGQGLVMHGYTF
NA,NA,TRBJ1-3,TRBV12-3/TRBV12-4,TGTGCCAGCATCTTCACTGGAAACACCATATATTTT,CASIFTGNTIYF
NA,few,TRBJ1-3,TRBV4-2,TGTGCCAGCAGCCCAGGTCCCCTACAGGGAGTTCGCTCTGGAAACACCATATATTTT,CASSPGPLQGVRSGNTIYF
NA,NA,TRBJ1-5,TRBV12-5,TGTGCTAGTGGTTTGTGGCAGCCCCAGCATTTT,CASGLWQPQHF
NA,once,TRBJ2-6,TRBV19,TGTGCCAGTAGTATAACTACGACGGCTGGGGCCAACGTCCTGACTTTC,CASSITTTAGANVLTF
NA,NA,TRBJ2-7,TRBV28,TGTGCCAGCAGCATCCTCCACGAGCAGTACTTC,CASSILHEQYF
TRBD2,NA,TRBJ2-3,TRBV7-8,TGTGCCAGCAGTGCCGGGACTAGCGGGAGTACGCAGTATTTT,CASSAGTSGSTQYF
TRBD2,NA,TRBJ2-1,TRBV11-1,TGTGCCAGCAGCAGAACTAGCGGGGGCTACAATGAGCAGTTCTTC,CASSRTSGGYNEQFF
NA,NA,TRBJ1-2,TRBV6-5,TGTGCCAGCAGTAGCATCGGGGGCGCGGGCTATGGCTACACCTTC,CASSSIGGAGYGYTF
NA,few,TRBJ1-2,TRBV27,TGTGCCAGCAGTCGCCTCGGAGCGGGCACCTATGGCTACACCTTC,CASSRLGAGTYGYTF
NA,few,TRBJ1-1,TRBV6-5,TGTGCCAGCAGTCTTCTCCCGGTGTTGAACACTGAAGCTTTCTTT,CASSLLPVLNTEAFF
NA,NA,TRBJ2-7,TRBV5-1,TGCGCCAGCAGCCGGACTTATCTCTCATACGAGCAGTACTTC,CASSRTYLSYEQYF
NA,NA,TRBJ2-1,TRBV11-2,TGTGCCAGCAGCGTCGTGATCAATGAGCAGTTCTTC,CASSVVINEQFF
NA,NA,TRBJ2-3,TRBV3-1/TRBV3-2,TGTGCCAGCAGCCAAGCGGGAAGCACAGATACGCAGTATTTT,CASSQAGSTDTQYF
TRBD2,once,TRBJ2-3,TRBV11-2,TGTGCCAGCAGCTCCTCTAGCGGGGGGGCCTCAGATACGCAGTATTTT,CASSSSSGGASDTQYF
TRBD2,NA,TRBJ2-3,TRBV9,TGTGCCAGCAGCTTCCGACTGGGACTAGCGGTCGAAACGCAGTATTTT,CASSFRLGLAVETQYF